Listed below are T cell receptor beta chains from one sample, sequenced in a study of neurological immune-mediated disorders. In TCRdb, the 5' RACE reads were re-called with MiXCR into one record per CDR3 protein. The top ten clones hold under 15% of a sample with more than 55,000 distinct CDR3 sequences, less than 10% of them seen once. The specimen sequenced was PBMCs. Every receptor here comes from a man aged 30 to 45 in good health. CDR3s include the opening cysteine and the closing phenylalanine or tryptophan. The D gene is left open where the match is weak. Only some rows state a clone size, as once, few, many or a class for expanded clones.

clone size,J gene,V gene,D gene,CDR3 DNA,CDR3 protein
many,TRBJ2-7,TRBV11-2,NA,TGTGCCAGCAGCGTAGGGACGGCTGAGCAGTACTTC,CASSVGTAEQYF
many,TRBJ1-1,TRBV12-3/TRBV12-4,NA,TGTGCCAGCAGTCACCTTAGGACGGGGGCGGGCACTGAAGCTTTCTTT,CASSHLRTGAGTEAFF
NA,TRBJ2-3,TRBV6-1,NA,TGTGCCAGCAGTGACGGGCATGACCATACGCAGTATTTT,CASSDGHDHTQYF
many,TRBJ2-7,TRBV7-2,TRBD2,TGTGCCAGCAGCTTAGAATTCTTTGGTCTAGCGGGAGGGGCCGAGCAGTACTTC,CASSLEFFGLAGGAEQYF
many,TRBJ2-7,TRBV25-1,TRBD1,TGTGCCAGCTCGAGGGACAGCAACCCCTACGAGCAGTACTTC,CASSRDSNPYEQYF
many,TRBJ2-5,TRBV13,NA,TGTGCCAGCAGCTTAAAATACAGGGCAAAGACCCAGTACTTC,CASSLKYRAKTQYF
many,TRBJ1-4,TRBV6-2/TRBV6-3,NA,TGTGCCAGCAGTTACTGGGATTCCCCAACTAATGAAAAACTGTTTTTT,CASSYWDSPTNEKLFF
many,TRBJ2-7,TRBV4-1,TRBD1,TGCGCCAGCAGACTCGGAGAGGGGGCCGAGCAGTACTTC,CASRLGEGAEQYF
many,TRBJ1-2,TRBV29-1,NA,TGCAGCGTCGCGGGGGGGGGCCGCTATGGCTACACCTTC,CSVAGGGRYGYTF
many,TRBJ1-1,TRBV7-8,NA,TGTGCCAGCAGCTTAGTTTTAGCTGAAGCTTTCTTT,CASSLVLAEAFF
many,TRBJ2-7,TRBV20-1,TRBD2,TGCAGTGCCTATATCGCGACTAGCGGGAGTCTTAAGTACGAGCAGTACTTC,CSAYIATSGSLKYEQYF
many,TRBJ1-2,TRBV6-1,TRBD1,TGTGCCGGCGAGGTGGACAGGTCTTATGGCTACACCTTC,CAGEVDRSYGYTF
many,TRBJ2-2,TRBV3-1,NA,TGTGCCAGCAGCCAAGTCTGGCGGGGCGCGAACACCGGGGAGCTGTTTTTT,CASSQVWRGANTGELFF
NA,TRBJ2-1,TRBV10-3,TRBD2,TGTGCCATCAGTGGCCGGGCCGTGGGGCGGGAGGCCGTCAGCTCCTACAATGAGCAGTTCTTC,CAISGRAVGREAVSSYNEQFF
many,TRBJ2-3,TRBV7-3,TRBD2,TGTGCCAGCAGCTCTAGCGGGAGCACAGATACGCAGTATTTT,CASSSSGSTDTQYF
many,TRBJ2-7,TRBV7-6,TRBD1,TGTGCCAGCAGCTTAGAGGCACAGGGGTACGAGCAGTACTTC,CASSLEAQGYEQYF
many,TRBJ1-1,TRBV5-1,NA,TGCGCCAGCAGCCCACAGGGAGTTGAAGCTTTCTTT,CASSPQGVEAFF
many,TRBJ2-1,TRBV6-5,NA,TGTGCCAGCAGGTTAATGGGGGAGCAGTTCTTC,CASRLMGEQFF
many,TRBJ2-2,TRBV29-1,NA,TGCAGCGTCCCCGGGGAGGTCGGGGTCGGCGGGGAGCTGTTTTTT,CSVPGEVGVGGELFF
many,TRBJ2-2,TRBV12-3/TRBV12-4,TRBD2,TGTGCCAGTAATCCGGGACTAGCAAGCGGGGAGCTGTTTTTT,CASNPGLASGELFF
many,TRBJ1-5,TRBV28,NA,TGTGCCAGCAGTTTAACTTTCGGTCAGCCCCAGCATTTT,CASSLTFGQPQHF
many,TRBJ2-3,TRBV20-1,NA,TGCAGTGCTAGACCAGGGTCGTTGAACACAGATACGCAGTATTTT,CSARPGSLNTDTQYF
many,TRBJ2-3,TRBV6-5,NA,TGTGCCAGCAGTAGAAAAGGGTCAGCGGCCACAGATACGCAGTATTTT,CASSRKGSAATDTQYF
many,TRBJ2-7,TRBV20-1,TRBD1,TGCAGTGCACTCCCCCTCGGCTTCACAGGGGCCGTTTCCTACGAGCAGTACTTC,CSALPLGFTGAVSYEQYF
many,TRBJ1-1,TRBV28,NA,TGTGCCAGCAGCCGCACAGGTTACAACACTGAAGCTTTCTTT,CASSRTGYNTEAFF
many,TRBJ2-7,TRBV2,TRBD1,TGTGCCAGCAAGGGACAGGGTTACGAGCAGTACTTC,CASKGQGYEQYF